This paragraph reports one T cell receptor (beta chain). Trimming removed 4 bases at V and 8 bases at J, with 15 bases between. Germline CDR1 is SGDLS and CDR2 is YYNGEE. CDR3 length: 13 residues. The source of the sample is a study of control samples from healthy donors and cancer patients. Only in-frame clones appear in the TCRdb table, and some are missing; sequencing was by immunoSEQ multiplex PCR. The sample shows 73,000 or so clones, roughly 84% of them seen only once. Sequenced material: blood. This receptor was identified in a woman in her fifties or sixties in good health. The chain joins TRBV9 to TRBJ1-2; D is unresolved. For the CDR3, the DNA is TGTGCCAGCAGCCCCCAGGTAATGCAGGGCTACACCTTC. Amino acids: CASSPQVMQGYTF.